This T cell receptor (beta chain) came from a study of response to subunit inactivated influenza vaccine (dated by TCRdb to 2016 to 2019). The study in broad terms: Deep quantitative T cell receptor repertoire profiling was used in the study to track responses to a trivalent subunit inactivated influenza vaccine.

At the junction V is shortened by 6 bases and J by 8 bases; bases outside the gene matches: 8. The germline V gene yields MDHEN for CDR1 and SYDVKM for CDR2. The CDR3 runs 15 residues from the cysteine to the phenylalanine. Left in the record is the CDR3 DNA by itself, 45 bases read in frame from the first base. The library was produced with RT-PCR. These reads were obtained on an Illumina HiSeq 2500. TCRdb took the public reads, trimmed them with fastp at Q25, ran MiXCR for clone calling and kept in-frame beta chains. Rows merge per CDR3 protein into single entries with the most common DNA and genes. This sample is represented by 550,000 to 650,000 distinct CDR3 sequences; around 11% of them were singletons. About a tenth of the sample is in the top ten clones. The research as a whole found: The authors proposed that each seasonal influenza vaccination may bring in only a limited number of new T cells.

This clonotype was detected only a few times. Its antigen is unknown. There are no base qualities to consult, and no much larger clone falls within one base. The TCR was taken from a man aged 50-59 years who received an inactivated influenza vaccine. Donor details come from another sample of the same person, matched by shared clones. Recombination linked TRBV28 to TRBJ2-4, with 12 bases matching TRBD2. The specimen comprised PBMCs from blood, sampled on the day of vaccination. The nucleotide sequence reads TGTGCCAGCAGGGCTAGCGGGGGGGCCGGGGACATTCAGTACTTC. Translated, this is CASRASGGAGDIQYF.